The rows below give T cell receptor beta chains drawn from one sample of a study of blood T cell repertoires in COVID-19. Produced via immunoSEQ multiplex PCR; TCRdb's table is partial and in-frame only. The sample yields approximately 500,000 clones, roughly nine tenths seen once. The sequencing input was peripheral blood. Receptor source: a woman between 50 and 59 years old with COVID-19, enrolled during active disease. Both conserved end residues are part of each CDR3. Each record gives: D gene, clone size, V gene, J gene, CDR3 DNA, CDR3 protein. D genes are given only for firm matches. The size of a clone is reported for some rows only, either as once, few or many, or as a class for expanded clones.

>.|once|TRBV5-8|TRBJ1-2
TGTGCCAGCAGCTTGTCTGAGACAGTATTACAAGGCTACACCTTC
CASSLSETVLQGYTF
>.|few|TRBV6-2/TRBV6-3|TRBJ1-2
TGTGCCAGCAGTGCTCGGACGGGATATGGCTACACCTTC
CASSARTGYGYTF
>TRBD1|.|TRBV6-1|TRBJ2-3
TGTGCCAGCAGTGAGCCCGGGACAGGGTTGGATACGCAGTATTTT
CASSEPGTGLDTQYF
>.|.|TRBV11-2|TRBJ2-7
TGTGCCAGCAGCCGCGGCAGCGGGGTGGGGGCGGGGCAGTACTTC
CASSRGSGVGAGQYF
>.|.|TRBV30|TRBJ1-1
TGTGCCTGGAGTGTATCGGGGATACCTGAAGCTTTCTTT
CAWSVSGIPEAFF
>TRBD1|.|TRBV9|TRBJ1-6
TGTGCCAGCAGTGCGGGACAGGCAAATTCACCCCTCCACTTT
CASSAGQANSPLHF
>TRBD2|.|TRBV6-5|TRBJ2-1
TGTGCCAGCAGCCCCATGGCGGGGGGGCCCAATGAGCAGTTCTTC
CASSPMAGGPNEQFF
>.|.|TRBV21-1|TRBJ2-7
TGTGCCAGCAGCAAAGCCACCCGCGCGGGGACTTATTCCTACGAGCAGTACTTC
CASSKATRAGTYSYEQYF
>TRBD1|.|TRBV18|TRBJ1-1
TGTGCCAGCTCGCCGACAGGGGACGGGATGAACACTGAAGCTTTCTTT
CASSPTGDGMNTEAFF
>TRBD1|.|TRBV13|TRBJ1-1
TGTGCCAGCAGGTTGGACAGGGGATCTTCTGAAGCTTTCTTT
CASRLDRGSSEAFF
>TRBD1|.|TRBV30|TRBJ2-7
TGTGCCTGGAGTTTGGACAGGAGCTCCTACGAGCAGTACTTC
CAWSLDRSSYEQYF
>.|.|TRBV29-1|TRBJ1-2
TGCAGCGTTGGAAGGGGCAGGGGCTATGGCTACACCTTC
CSVGRGRGYGYTF
>TRBD2|.|TRBV11-3|TRBJ2-5
TGTGCCAGCAGCTTGGGGACTAAGGTCGGAGAGACCCAGTACTTC
CASSLGTKVGETQYF
>TRBD2|.|TRBV27|TRBJ2-5
TGTGCCAGCAGCCAGTCTCGGGGGGAGGAGACCCAGTACTTC
CASSQSRGEETQYF
>TRBD1|.|TRBV27|TRBJ1-1
TGTGCCAGCAGCTACTACCTTGGGGGACAGCCCACTGAAGCTTTCTTT
CASSYYLGGQPTEAFF
>.|.|TRBV14|TRBJ2-7
TGTGCCAGCAGCCAGCAGGGGTTGGGCTACGAGCAGTACTTC
CASSQQGLGYEQYF
>TRBD1|.|TRBV19|TRBJ2-7
TGTGCCAGTAGCCGACAGGGGGCTTACGAGCAGTACTTC
CASSRQGAYEQYF
>.|.|TRBV7-7|TRBJ2-5
TGTGCCAGCAGCGCCGGGAATGGCGGAGAGACCCAGTACTTC
CASSAGNGGETQYF
>.|.|TRBV3-1/TRBV3-2|TRBJ1-1
TGTGCCAGCAGCCGAGATCAGATGAACACTGAAGCTTTCTTT
CASSRDQMNTEAFF
>.|.|TRBV21-1|TRBJ1-6
TGTGCCAGCCTACCCGCGGGACAGTCAACCAGCTCCTATAATTCACCCCTCCACTTT
CASLPAGQSTSSYNSPLHF
>.|.|TRBV24-1|TRBJ1-5
TGTGCCACCAGTGGGACTAAAGGCCGCAATCAGCCCCAGCATTTT
CATSGTKGRNQPQHF
>TRBD2|.|TRBV5-1|TRBJ2-1
TGCGCCAGCAGCCCTAGCGGGGGGACCTCCTACAATGAGCAGTTCTTC
CASSPSGGTSYNEQFF
>.|.|TRBV6-2/TRBV6-3|TRBJ1-1
TGTGCCAGCAGTTACGCCGGTGGTGCTGAAGCTTTCTTT
CASSYAGGAEAFF
>.|.|TRBV7-8|TRBJ1-6
TGTGCCAGCAGCTTAAATGGGGGGGATTCACCCCTCCACTTT
CASSLNGGDSPLHF
>TRBD1|.|TRBV5-1|TRBJ2-1
TGCGCCAGCAGCTCCGACAGGGGAGATCCCAATGAGCAGTTCTTC
CASSSDRGDPNEQFF
>TRBD1|.|TRBV28|TRBJ2-1
TGTGCCAGCAGTTCCCAGGGGGCCGACGGTGAGCAGTTCTTC
CASSSQGADGEQFF
>.|.|TRBV19|TRBJ1-1
TGTGCCAGTGGGGCCCGCGAAGCTTTCTTT
CASGAREAFF
>TRBD1|few|TRBV5-6|TRBJ1-1
TGTGCCAGCAGCCAGGGGGTGTTTACTGAAGCTTTCTTT
CASSQGVFTEAFF
>.|.|TRBV28|TRBJ1-5
TGTGCCACCCTGAGTTGGAATCAGCCCCAGCATTTT
CATLSWNQPQHF
>TRBD1|.|TRBV9|TRBJ1-4
TGTGCCAGCACCCAGGGGACAGGGGACGAAAAACTGTTTTTT
CASTQGTGDEKLFF
>TRBD1|.|TRBV7-7|TRBJ2-2
TGTGCCAGCAGCCCGGGACAGGGCAACACCGGGGAGCTGTTTTTT
CASSPGQGNTGELFF
>.|.|TRBV7-9|TRBJ1-1
TGTGCCAGCAAAACCCCCCCAGTTAGGGGGGGCGGCACTGAAGCTTTCTTT
CASKTPPVRGGGTEAFF
>.|.|TRBV14|TRBJ2-3
TGTGCCAGCAGGGGACAACAGGCAGTAGATACGCAGTATTTT
CASRGQQAVDTQYF
>.|once|TRBV5-1|TRBJ1-2
TGCGCCAGCAGCTTGGACCTGGGGGCACCAGGCTACACCTTC
CASSLDLGAPGYTF
>TRBD1|.|TRBV9|TRBJ2-7
TGTGCCAGCAGCGCCGGGACAGGGGTCTACGAGCAGTACTTC
CASSAGTGVYEQYF
>.|.|TRBV10-3|TRBJ2-1
TGTGCCATCAGTGAGGGACTTCAGGTTGAGCAGTTCTTC
CAISEGLQVEQFF
>.|once|TRBV11-2|TRBJ1-2
TGTGCCAGCAGCTTAGATCCAATTTCTCAGGGAGGCACCTTC
CASSLDPISQGGTF
>.|.|TRBV7-3|TRBJ2-2
TGTGCCAGCAGCTTCCAGGGGGGCACCGGGGAGCTGTTTTTT
CASSFQGGTGELFF
>.|.|TRBV29-1|TRBJ1-1
TGCAGCGTTGAAATCGTAGGGGCTGAAGCTTTCTTT
CSVEIVGAEAFF
>.|.|TRBV4-1|TRBJ1-1
TGCGCCAGCAGCCAGGACCCAGGGGTTAAGGTGAAAGTCGAAGCTTTCTTT
CASSQDPGVKVKVEAFF
>.|once|TRBV3-1/TRBV3-2|TRBJ1-1
TGTGCCAGCAGCCACCAGAGAGGAACTGAAGCTTTCTTT
CASSHQRGTEAFF
>.|once|TRBV27|TRBJ1-1
TGTGCCAGCAGGACGAGCGCCGGCAGAGCTTTCTTT
CASRTSAGRAFF
>.|.|TRBV7-2|TRBJ2-7
TGTGCCAGCAGCTTATTACCAGGAACCTTAGGCCACGAGCAGTACTTC
CASSLLPGTLGHEQYF
>.|.|TRBV19|TRBJ2-3
TGTGCCAGTAGTATGGAGAAGGGGATGCCTACGCAGTATTTT
CASSMEKGMPTQYF
>.|.|TRBV10-3|TRBJ2-7
TGTGCCTCCCAAGGGAGACAGGGAGGTTACGAGCAGTACTTC
CASQGRQGGYEQYF
>.|.|TRBV5-1|TRBJ1-1
TGCGCCAGCAGCTTGGTTAAAGCAGGGGTGAACACTGAAGCTTTCTTT
CASSLVKAGVNTEAFF
>TRBD2|once|TRBV6-5|TRBJ2-1
TGTGCCAGCAGTCGGGGGGGGGCTCTGGGCGGTGAGCAGTTCTTC
CASSRGGALGGEQFF
>.|.|TRBV18|TRBJ1-5
TGTGCCAGCTCACGGAGTGACAATCAGCCCCAGCATTTT
CASSRSDNQPQHF
>.|.|TRBV29-1|TRBJ2-5
TGCAGCGTTGGACTACCCGAAGAGACCCAGTACTTC
CSVGLPEETQYF
>.|.|TRBV7-8|TRBJ2-7
TGTGCCAGCAGCTCGGACAGTGAGATGCAGTACTTC
CASSSDSEMQYF
>.|few|TRBV18|TRBJ2-1
TGTGCCAGCTCACCCGGGGGTAATGAGCAGTTCTTC
CASSPGGNEQFF
>.|.|TRBV27|TRBJ2-2
TGTGCCAGCAGTCCATGGGGCCAGACCAACACCGGGGAGCTGTTTTTT
CASSPWGQTNTGELFF
>TRBD1|.|TRBV10-3|TRBJ1-1
TGTGCCATCAGTGAAGGTGGCAGGGGGCGAGACACTGAAGCTTTCTTT
CAISEGGRGRDTEAFF
>.|.|TRBV29-1|TRBJ1-1
TGCAGCGCGGGAGGGGTGGACACTGAAGCTTTCTTT
CSAGGVDTEAFF
>.|.|TRBV28|TRBJ1-2
TGTGCCAGCAGTTACTTTTCAGGGGTCGATGGCTACACCTTC
CASSYFSGVDGYTF
>TRBD1|.|TRBV5-1|TRBJ1-2
TGCGCCAGCAGCTCCCTCGGAGGGGGCCTCTATGGCTACACCTTC
CASSSLGGGLYGYTF
>TRBD1|.|TRBV20-1|TRBJ2-7
TGCAGTGCTAGTCCCGGGACAGGGTCTGAGGAGCAGTACTTC
CSASPGTGSEEQYF